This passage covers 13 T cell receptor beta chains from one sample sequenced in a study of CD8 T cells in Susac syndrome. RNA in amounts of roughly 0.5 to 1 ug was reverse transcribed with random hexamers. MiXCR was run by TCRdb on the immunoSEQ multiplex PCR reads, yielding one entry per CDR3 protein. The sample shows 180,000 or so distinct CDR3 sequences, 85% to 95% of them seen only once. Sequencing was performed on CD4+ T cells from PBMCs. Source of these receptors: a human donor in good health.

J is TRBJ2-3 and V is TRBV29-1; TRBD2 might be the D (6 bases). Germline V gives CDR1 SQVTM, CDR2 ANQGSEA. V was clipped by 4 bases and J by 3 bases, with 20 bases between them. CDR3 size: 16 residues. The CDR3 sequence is CSVGDSGDPGTDTQYF. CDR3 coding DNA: TGCAGCGTTGGGGATAGCGGAGATCCCGGGACAGATACGCAGTATTTT.

Here the CDR3 reads CASSYSGLQETQYF. The CDR3 DNA reads as TGCGCCAGCAGCTATTCGGGACTCCAAGAGACCCAGTACTTC. V gene TRBV5-1 combines with J gene TRBJ2-5, with a possible D match to TRBD2 (6 bases). CDR3 length: 14 amino acids. Germline-derived CDR1 and CDR2 are SGHRS and YFSETQ. The V and J ends lost 3 bases and 1 base respectively, with 10 bases between them.

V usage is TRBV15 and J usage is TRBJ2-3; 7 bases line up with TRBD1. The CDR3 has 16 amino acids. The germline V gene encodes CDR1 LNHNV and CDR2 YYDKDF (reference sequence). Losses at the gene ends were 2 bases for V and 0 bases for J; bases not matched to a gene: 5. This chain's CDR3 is CATSRRGTVSTDTQYF. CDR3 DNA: TGTGCCACCAGCAGAAGAGGGACAGTTAGCACAGATACGCAGTATTTT. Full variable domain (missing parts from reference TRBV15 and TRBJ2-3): DAMVIQNPRYQVTQFGKPVTLSCSQTLNHNVMYWYQQKSSQAPKLLFHYYDKDFNNEADTPDNFQSRRPNTSFCFLDIRSPGLGDTAMYLCATSRRGTVSTDTQYFGPGTRLTVL.

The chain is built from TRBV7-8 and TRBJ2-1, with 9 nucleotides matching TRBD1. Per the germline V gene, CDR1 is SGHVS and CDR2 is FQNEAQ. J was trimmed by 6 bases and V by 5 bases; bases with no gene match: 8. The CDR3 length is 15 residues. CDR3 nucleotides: TGTGCCAGCAGCCCTACTGGGACAGGGCTCAATGAGCAGTTCTTC. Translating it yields CASSPTGTGLNEQFF.

DNA of the CDR3: TGCAGCGTTGAGTCTGGAGATACGCAGTATTTT. As protein: CSVESGDTQYF. The rearrangement uses TRBV29-1 and TRBJ2-3, with D uncertain. Deletions cut 3 bases from V and 5 bases from J, with 6 bases between. Looked up from germline, CDR1 is SQVTM and CDR2 is ANQGSEA. The CDR3 sequence is 11 residues long.

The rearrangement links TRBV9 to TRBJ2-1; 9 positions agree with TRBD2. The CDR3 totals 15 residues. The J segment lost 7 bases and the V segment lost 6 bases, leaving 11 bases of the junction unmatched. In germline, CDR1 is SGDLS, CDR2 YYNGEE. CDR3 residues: CASTTAGGPGNEQFF. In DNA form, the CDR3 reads TGTGCCAGCACTACTGCGGGAGGGCCAGGAAATGAGCAGTTCTTC.

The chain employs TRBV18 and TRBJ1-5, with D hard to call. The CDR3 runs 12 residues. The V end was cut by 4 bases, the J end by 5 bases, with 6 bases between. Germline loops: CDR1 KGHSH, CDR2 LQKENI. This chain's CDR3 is CASSRGDQPQHF. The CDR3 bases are TGTGCCAGCTCACGTGGGGATCAGCCCCAGCATTTT. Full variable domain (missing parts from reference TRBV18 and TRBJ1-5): NAGVMQNPRHLVRRRGQEARLRCSPMKGHSHVYWYRQLPEEGLKFMVYLQKENIIDESGMPKERFSAEFPKEGPSILRIQQVVRGDSAAYFCASSRGDQPQHFGDGTRLSIL.

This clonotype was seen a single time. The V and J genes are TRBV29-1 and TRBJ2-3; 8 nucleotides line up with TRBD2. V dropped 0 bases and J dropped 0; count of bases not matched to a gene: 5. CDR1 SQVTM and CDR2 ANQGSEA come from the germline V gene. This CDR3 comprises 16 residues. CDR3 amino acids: CSVEDRGGPSTDTQYF. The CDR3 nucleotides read TGCAGCGTTGAAGATCGGGGGGGGCCTAGCACAGATACGCAGTATTTT.

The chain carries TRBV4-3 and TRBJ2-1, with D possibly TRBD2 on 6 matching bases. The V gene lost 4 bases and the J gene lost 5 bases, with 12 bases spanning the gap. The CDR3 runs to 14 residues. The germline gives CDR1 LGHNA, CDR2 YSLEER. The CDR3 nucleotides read TGCGCCAGCAGCCGCAGTGCGGGAAACAATGAGCAGTTCTTC. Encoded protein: CASSRSAGNNEQFF.

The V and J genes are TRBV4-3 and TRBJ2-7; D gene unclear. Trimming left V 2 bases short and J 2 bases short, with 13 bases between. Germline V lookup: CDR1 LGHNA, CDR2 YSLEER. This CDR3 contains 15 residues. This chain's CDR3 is CASSQNSISPYEQYF. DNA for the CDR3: TGCGCCAGCAGCCAAAATAGTATCTCCCCCTACGAGCAGTACTTC.

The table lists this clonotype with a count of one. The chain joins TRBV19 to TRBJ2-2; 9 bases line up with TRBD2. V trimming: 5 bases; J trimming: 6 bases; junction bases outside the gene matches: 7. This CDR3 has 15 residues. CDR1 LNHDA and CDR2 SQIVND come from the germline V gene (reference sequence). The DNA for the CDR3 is TGTGCCAGTAGTCCGACCGGGACTAGCCCCGGGGAGCTGTTTTTT. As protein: CASSPTGTSPGELFF.

The CDR3 sequence: CAWSVQRLEFF. DNA for the CDR3: TGTGCCTGGAGTGTACAACGTCTGGAGTTCTTC. The V gene is TRBV30, the J gene TRBJ2-1, with D unclear. The V and J ends lost 0 bases and 14 bases respectively, with 11 bases between them. The CDR3 is 11 amino acids. CDR1 is GTSNPN, CDR2 SVGIG, per germline (reference sequence).

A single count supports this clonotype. CDR3 DNA: TGTGCCAGCAGCGTAGTAGGGCTCCAAGAGACCCAGTACTTC. Translated, it gives CASSVVGLQETQYF. J is TRBJ2-5 and V is TRBV9; D is undetermined. Between the trimmed V and J ends, which lost 0 bases and 1 base, there was a span of 7 bases. Germline-derived CDR1 and CDR2 are SGDLS and YYNGEE. The CDR3 totals 14 residues.